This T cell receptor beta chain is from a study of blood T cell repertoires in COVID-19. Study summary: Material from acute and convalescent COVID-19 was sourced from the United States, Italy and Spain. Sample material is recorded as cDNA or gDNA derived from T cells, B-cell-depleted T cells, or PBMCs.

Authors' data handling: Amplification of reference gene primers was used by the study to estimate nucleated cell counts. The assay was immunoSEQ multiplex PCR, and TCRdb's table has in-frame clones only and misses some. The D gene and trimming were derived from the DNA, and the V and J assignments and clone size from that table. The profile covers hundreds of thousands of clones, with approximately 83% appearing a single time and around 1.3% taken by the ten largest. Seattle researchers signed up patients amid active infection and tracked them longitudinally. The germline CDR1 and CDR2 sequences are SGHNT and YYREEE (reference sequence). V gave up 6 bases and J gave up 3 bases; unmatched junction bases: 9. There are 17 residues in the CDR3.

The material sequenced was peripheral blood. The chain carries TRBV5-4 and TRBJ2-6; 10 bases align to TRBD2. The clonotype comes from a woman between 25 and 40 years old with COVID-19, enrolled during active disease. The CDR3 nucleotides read TGTGCCAGCACCTTAGCGGGGGGACGGGGTGGGGCCAACGTCCTGACTTTC. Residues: CASTLAGGRGGANVLTF.